Following are 26 T cell receptor beta chains from one sample sequenced in a study of OX40 agonist ivuxolimab in advanced cancers. To prepare the library, the immunoSEQ multiplex PCR assay was applied. TCRdb limited this immuneACCESS table to in-frame rearrangements with V and J called. A share of clones is missing; checked studies link under half to unresolved V genes, and the rest is unexplained. The sample has 50,000 to 60,000 clones on record, 80% to 90% of them singletons. The ten most abundant clones make up approximately 5% of the sample. The sequenced sample was CD4+ or CD8+ T cells sorted from blood, obtained in a trial of the OX40 agonist ivuxolimab. These receptors were collected from an adult with an advanced solid tumor such as melanoma, head and neck, liver or kidney cancer.

This clone was picked up a small number of times. This sequence joins TRBV11-2 and TRBJ1-2; possibly TRBD1 for D (6 bases). The ends were cut back, 5 bases at V and 3 bases at J, with 16 bases in the middle. The CDR3 has 15 amino acids. The V gene's germline CDR1 is SGHAT and CDR2 FQNNGV. The CDR3 spells CASSPTGRGYYGYTF. CDR3 bases: TGTGCCAGCAGCCCCACAGGGAGGGGGTACTATGGCTACACCTTC.

The chain couples TRBV4-2 to TRBJ2-1, with 7 positions matching TRBD2. After removal of 0 bases from V and 7 bases from J, the junction contained 6 bases not matched to a gene. Germline V gene sequence: CDR1 LGHNA, CDR2 YNFKEQ. The CDR3 runs 15 residues. CDR3 sequence: CASSQDPGLTNEQFF. For the CDR3, the DNA is TGTGCCAGCAGCCAAGATCCGGGACTAACAAATGAGCAGTTCTTC.

The chain is built from TRBV28 and TRBJ1-5; D uncertain. CDR3 length: 15 residues. Trimming left V 3 bases short and J 4 bases short, with 13 bases between. Germline-derived CDR1 and CDR2 are MDHEN and SYDVKM. The CDR3 DNA reads as TGTGCCAGCAGTTTTTACGGAGTGGGGAATCAGCCCCAGCATTTT. This codes for CASSFYGVGNQPQHF.

The chain joins TRBV7-3 to TRBJ2-1, with D tentatively TRBD1 (6 bases). Trimming cost V 2 bases and J 6 bases, with 8 bases left between them. The CDR3 has 13 residues. From germline, CDR1 is SGHTA and CDR2 FQGTGA. The DNA of the CDR3 is TGTGCCAGCAGCTTAGGACAGTCCAATGAGCAGTTCTTC. Protein product: CASSLGQSNEQFF.

The genes are TRBV19 and TRBJ2-7; 7 nucleotides agree with TRBD1. Germline lookup yields CDR1 LNHDA and CDR2 SQIVND (reference sequence). The CDR3 consists of 16 residues. The V and J ends lost 4 bases and 3 bases, in that order; junction bases with no gene match: 12. DNA of the CDR3: TGTGCCAGTAGTACCAATCAAGGGGGCGCAGTCTACGAGCAGTACTTC. Amino acids: CASSTNQGGAVYEQYF.

In nucleotides, the CDR3 is TGCGCCAGCAGCTTAACAACTAGGAACAATGAGCAGTTCTTC. It is translated as CASSLTTRNNEQFF. The V call is TRBV5-1, the J call TRBJ2-1, with TRBD2 as a possible D gene (5 bases). This CDR3 has 14 amino acids. Trimming shortened V by 2 bases and J by 5 bases, and 11 bases separated the two germline ends. Germline V gene sequence: CDR1 SGHRS, CDR2 YFSETQ.

On this clone itself: Other nucleotide sequences from this sample produce the same CDR3. The chain couples TRBV28 to TRBJ2-1; possible D gene TRBD1, 5 bases. Germline assignment: CDR1 MDHEN and CDR2 SYDVKM. This CDR3 contains 14 residues. Trimming pared 5 bases from V and 7 bases from J, leaving 15 bases between. CDR3 bases: TGTGCCAGCAGTACTCTGGCTGGGGCAAATGAGCAGTTCTTC. Residues: CASSTLAGANEQFF.

The chain uses TRBV29-1 and TRBJ2-6, with TRBD1 as a possible D gene (6 bases). Per the germline V gene, CDR1 is SQVTM and CDR2 is ANQGSEA. The CDR3 has 16 amino acids. Trimming shortened V by 3 bases and J by 1 base, and 13 bases separated the two germline ends. The CDR3 region is CSVEGAVGSGANVLTF. The DNA for the CDR3 is TGCAGCGTTGAGGGGGCCGTGGGTTCTGGGGCCAACGTCCTGACTTTC. The full variable domain, completed using reference TRBV29-1 and TRBJ2-6, is SAVISQKPSRDICQRGTSLTIQCQVDSQVTMMFWYRQQPGQSLTLIATANQGSEATYESGFVIDKFPISRPNLTFSTLTVSNMSPEDSSIYLCSVEGAVGSGANVLTFGAGSRLTVL.

This clone showed up just a few times. V usage is TRBV2 and J usage is TRBJ1-5, with D uncertain. Germline-derived CDR1 and CDR2 are SNHLY and FYNNEI. Trimming took off 4 bases at V and 9 bases at J, with 10 bases between the two ends. There are 12 residues in the CDR3. The CDR3 region is CASSADVRPQHF. In DNA, the CDR3 is TGTGCCAGCAGTGCGGACGTCAGGCCCCAGCATTTT.

This chain connects TRBV7-9 to TRBJ2-2, with TRBD2 as a possible D gene (5 bases). V lost 10 bases and J lost 4, with 16 bases in between. The CDR3 runs 14 residues. CDR1 and CDR2 from the germline V gene are SEHNR and FQNEAQ (reference sequence). CDR3: CANTRGPSTGELFF. The CDR3 DNA reads TGTGCCAACACTCGAGGGCCGAGCACCGGGGAGCTGTTTTTT.

J is TRBJ2-7 and V is TRBV28; 14 nucleotides agree with TRBD2. The V gene end was trimmed by 5 bases and the J gene end by 9 bases; junction bases not matched to a gene: 6. Germline V CDR1 and CDR2: MDHEN, SYDVKM. The CDR3 is made up of 14 amino acids. The DNA for the CDR3 is TGTGCCAGCAGTCTGGGACTAGCGGGAGTCGGGCAGTACTTC. Protein: CASSLGLAGVGQYF.

With respect to this clone: One end of the junction fails to match germline, which may point to a read error. The V call is TRBV7-2, the J call TRBJ2-1; D is ambiguous. The CDR3 is 13 amino acids. Germline values: CDR1 SGHTA, CDR2 FQGNSA. The CDR3 spells CASSLATYNEQLF. The DNA for the CDR3 is TGTGCCAGCAGCTTAGCGACCTACAATGAGCAGCTCTTC.

CDR3 in DNA: TGCGCCAGCAGCCCGGGACTAGCGGGAAGCACAGATACGCAGTATTTT. This encodes CASSPGLAGSTDTQYF. This sequence joins TRBV5-1 and TRBJ2-3, with 13 bases matching TRBD2. Germline V gives CDR1 SGHRS, CDR2 YFSETQ. Trimming cost V 4 bases and J 0 bases; bases outside gene matches: 2. CDR3 length equals 16 residues.

V gene TRBV7-2 combines with J gene TRBJ1-2; 8 nucleotides match TRBD1. J gave up 8 bases and V 1 base, and 6 bases lay outside the gene matches. CDR1 SGHTA and CDR2 FQGNSA come from the germline V gene. CDR3 size: 14 residues. CDR3 residues: CASSLEAGGRGYTF. The CDR3 bases are TGTGCCAGCAGCTTAGAGGCAGGGGGCCGGGGCTACACCTTC.

This chain uses TRBV25-1 with TRBJ2-3; D may be TRBD2 (5 bases). With 4 bases removed from V and 6 bases from J, the gap between germline ends came to 14 bases. The length of the CDR3 is 14 residues. Germline V gene data show CDR1 as MGHDK and CDR2 as SYGVNS. CDR3 nucleotide sequence: TGTGCCAGCAGTGCGACGGGGAAGCAGGATACGCAGTATTTT. Protein product: CASSATGKQDTQYF.

V usage is TRBV7-8 and J usage is TRBJ1-2; maybe TRBD1 (6 bases). CDR3 size: 14 residues. The ends were cut back, 5 bases at V and 1 base at J, with 11 bases in the middle. Per germline, CDR1 SGHVS and CDR2 FQNEAQ. CDR3 loop: CASSAGQYNYGYTF. The CDR3 coding sequence is TGTGCCAGCAGCGCGGGACAATATAACTATGGCTACACCTTC.

This clone was seen a handful of times. The chain links TRBV4-1 to TRBJ2-5; D may be TRBD1 or TRBD2 (6 bases each). With 3 bases removed from V and 4 bases from J, the gap between germline ends came to 12 bases. Germline V gives CDR1 MGHRA, CDR2 YSYEKL. The CDR3 consists of 14 residues. CDR3 nucleotides: TGCGCCAGCAGCCAGGGGGGCCTAGCAGAGACCCAGTACTTC. Encoded protein: CASSQGGLAETQYF.

The rearrangement links TRBV6-5 to TRBJ1-2; a weak D match, TRBD1 (5 bases). CDR1 MNHEY and CDR2 SVGAGI come from the germline V gene. The germline V and J ends were trimmed by 5 bases and 2 bases, with 12 bases remaining between them. The CDR3 runs to 14 residues. The CDR3 DNA follows: TGTGCCAGCAGTGTAAGGGACGGGAACTATGGCTACACCTTC. This gives the protein CASSVRDGNYGYTF.

V usage is TRBV5-6 and J usage is TRBJ1-2; 7 nucleotides align to TRBD1. The CDR3 contains 15 residues. Unmatched junction bases numbered 10, after V lost 3 bases and J lost 5 bases. Germline assignment: CDR1 SGHDT and CDR2 YYEEEE. This CDR3 reads CASSWSPRTGYGYTF. CDR3 in DNA: TGTGCCAGCAGCTGGTCGCCCCGGACAGGATATGGCTACACCTTC. Using reference TRBV5-6 and TRBJ1-2 for the parts outside the CDR3, the full variable domain is DAGVTQSPTHLIKTRGQQVTLRCSPKSGHDTVSWYQQALGQGPQFIFQYYEEEERQRGNFPDRFSGHQFPNYSSELNVNALLLGDSALYLCASSWSPRTGYGYTFGSGTRLTVV.

This chain joins TRBV4-1 and TRBJ2-1; 7 positions agree with TRBD2. V shed 0 bases and J 6 bases; nucleotides not matched to a gene: 5. Germline CDR1 is MGHRA and CDR2 is YSYEKL. This CDR3 is built from 15 residues. In DNA, the CDR3 is TGCGCCAGCAGCCAAGATTGGGCTAGCGGCAATGAGCAGTTCTTC. Its translation is CASSQDWASGNEQFF.

This chain uses TRBV11-2 with TRBJ2-1; D is uncertain. The V end lost 2 bases, the J end lost 13 bases, and 15 bases lay between the germline ends. The CDR3 runs 13 residues. Germline-derived CDR1 and CDR2 are SGHAT and FQNNGV. The CDR3, as DNA: TGTGCCAGCAGCTTAAATCACGTTCAGGAACAGTTCTTC. Protein product: CASSLNHVQEQFF.

The gene calls are TRBV5-6 and TRBJ2-1; 9 positions agree with TRBD2. The CDR3 has 17 residues. Trimming cost V 0 bases and J 4 bases; bases outside gene matches: 8. CDR1 is SGHDT, CDR2 YYEEEE, per germline. CDR3 sequence reads: CASSLVFASGMYNEQFF. The CDR3 nucleotides read TGTGCCAGCAGCTTGGTATTTGCTAGCGGGATGTACAATGAGCAGTTCTTC.

The rearrangement joins TRBV6-6 to TRBJ2-6, with D maybe TRBD2 (5 bases). The CDR3 totals 15 residues. The V gene's germline CDR1 is MNHNY and CDR2 SVGAGI (reference sequence). Trimming pared 2 bases from V and 1 base from J, leaving 6 bases between. The CDR3 nucleotides are TGTGCCAGCAGTTACGGGGAGTCTGGGGCCAACGTCCTGACTTTC. Translating it yields CASSYGESGANVLTF.

The chain recombines TRBV4-2 with TRBJ1-1; 10 bases are a match to TRBD1. The CDR3 runs 18 residues. V shed 5 bases and J 0 bases; nucleotides not matched to a gene: 12. Germline lookup yields CDR1 LGHNA and CDR2 YNFKEQ. This CDR3 reads CASSLGMDRGTLNTEAFF. DNA of the CDR3: TGTGCCAGCAGCTTGGGAATGGACAGGGGGACCCTGAACACTGAAGCTTTCTTT.

The chain carries TRBV21-1 and TRBJ2-5; the tabulated D call, TRBD2, remains unverified against the DNA. TRBV21-1 is termed a pseudogene. CDR3 length: 17 residues. The CDR3 sequence is CASSKRIGSGGEETQYF. Written as DNA, the CDR3 is TGTGCCAGCAGCAAAAGGATCGGGTCGGGAGGGGAAGAGACCCAGTACTTC.

As DNA, the CDR3 is TGCGCCAGCAGCCAAGTCGCCGGCTCCGAGTTGGGCAACAATGAGCAGTTCTTC. Amino acids: CASSQVAGSELGNNEQFF. The chain is built from TRBV4-1 and TRBJ2-1; D gene unclear. Trimming left V 1 base short and J 5 bases short, with 21 bases between. The CDR3 runs 18 residues. Germline values: CDR1 MGHRA, CDR2 YSYEKL.